Shown below are 16 T cell receptor beta chains from a single sample sequenced in a study of blood T cells in healthy people across ages. For the second PCR, which ran for about 6 to 12 cycles, a sample-barcoded 5' primer and a J-beta primer mix were used. TCRdb re-derived calls from the 5' RACE reads in MiXCR, one entry per CDR3 protein. The repertoire holds hundreds of thousands of distinct CDR3 sequences, roughly 56% seen once, with 20% to 30% in the top ten. The sample comprised blood. These receptors originate from a middle-aged man in good health.

The chain is built from TRBV6-2 or TRBV6-3 and TRBJ2-7, with a possible D match to TRBD2 (5 bases). Germline V gene sequence: CDR1 MNHEY, CDR2 SVGEGT. V lost 6 bases, J lost 3 bases, and 21 bases lay in between. The CDR3 extends over 16 amino acids. Here the CDR3 reads CASSSPGAEPLYEQYF. CDR3 nucleotides: TGTGCCAGCAGCTCCCCTGGAGCGGAGCCCCTCTACGAGCAGTACTTC.

The chain is built from TRBV2 and TRBJ2-7; TRBD2 aligns across 8 bases. The J call may be faulty, since TRBJ2-5 better matches the DNA end. This CDR3 comprises 14 residues. Per germline, CDR1 SNHLY and CDR2 FYNNEI. CDR3 protein: CASSVGREAKTQYF. CDR3 sequence (DNA): TGTGCCAGCAGTGTGGGGCGGGAGGCCAAGACCCAGTACTTC.

This sequence joins TRBV27 and TRBJ2-2, with no clear D. The V end was cut by 4 bases, the J end by 5 bases, with 5 bases between. The CDR3 extends over 12 amino acids. Germline-derived CDR1 and CDR2 are MNHEY and SMNVEV (reference sequence). CDR3 nucleotides: TGTGCCAGCAGTTGGGATACCGGGGAGCTGTTTTTT. As protein: CASSWDTGELFF.

The V gene is TRBV5-1, the J gene TRBJ1-5, with D unclear. Trimming shortened V by 4 bases and J by 4 bases, and 9 bases separated the two germline ends. Germline V lookup: CDR1 SGHRS, CDR2 YFSETQ. The CDR3 contains 13 residues. The CDR3 region is CASSPDVNQPQHF. The CDR3 DNA sequence: TGCGCCAGCAGCCCGGACGTAAATCAGCCCCAGCATTTT.

The chain has TRBV11-1 and TRBJ2-4; perhaps TRBD2 as D (6 bases). Per the germline V gene, CDR1 is SGHAT and CDR2 is FQDESV (reference sequence). This CDR3 spans 12 amino acids. Trimming stripped 3 bases from V and 13 bases from J, with 13 bases between. Here the CDR3 reads CASSLPLREQYF. The CDR3 nucleotides read TGTGCCAGCAGCTTGCCCTTACGGGAGCAGTACTTC.

A note on this clonotype: One end of the junction fails to match germline, which may point to a read error. V is TRBV7-2 and J is TRBJ2-2; 7 bases are a match to TRBD1. The CDR3 extends over 14 amino acids. Per germline, CDR1 SGHTA and CDR2 FQGNSA. As DNA, the CDR3 is TGTGCCAGCAGCACCGGGGCCGAAGCAGGGGGGCTGTTTTTT. Translated: CASSTGAEAGGLFF.

The V gene is TRBV29-1, the J gene TRBJ1-2, with TRBD1 as a possible D gene (5 bases). Germline loops: CDR1 SQVTM, CDR2 ANQGSEA. Trimming stripped 5 bases from V and 7 bases from J, with 14 bases between. The CDR3 is made up of 12 amino acids. This CDR3 reads CSVRRDGLGYTF. As DNA, the CDR3 is TGCAGCGTTCGAAGGGACGGTCTTGGCTACACCTTC.

V and J are TRBV7-8 and TRBJ2-3; 11 positions agree with TRBD2. The junction had 10 bases not matched to a gene; V was cut back by 1 base and J by 7 bases. This CDR3 has 17 residues. CDR1 is SGHVS, CDR2 FQNEAQ, per germline. The CDR3 here is CASSLVGSSGRWNTQYF. Written as DNA, the CDR3 is TGTGCCAGCAGCTTAGTAGGGTCTAGCGGGAGGTGGAATACGCAGTATTTT.

This chain joins TRBV20-1 and TRBJ2-3; 10 bases map to TRBD1. Trimming cost V 2 bases and J 4 bases; bases outside gene matches: 9. This CDR3 has 16 amino acids. The germline gives CDR1 DFQATT, CDR2 SNEGSKA (reference sequence). CDR3 coding DNA: TGCAGTGCTAGACCCCCGACAGGGGGCGGCTCAGATACGCAGTATTTT. This encodes CSARPPTGGGSDTQYF.

This clonotype was counted only a few times. The chain has TRBV20-1 and TRBJ2-4; the D is unclear. Trimming took 6 bases from V and 2 from J, leaving 14 bases between them. Germline values: CDR1 DFQATT, CDR2 SNEGSKA (reference sequence). CDR3 length equals 14 residues. CDR3 bases: TGCAGTGCCGCAATCACTCGCCCCAAAAACATTCAGTACTTC. It is translated as CSAAITRPKNIQYF.

The chain uses TRBV7-9 and TRBJ2-1; unclear D gene. TRBJ2-7 matches the DNA end more closely, so the J call is doubtful. The CDR3 is 15 residues long. Germline V gene lookup returns CDR1 SEHNR and CDR2 FQNEAQ (reference sequence). The CDR3: CASSLGDTPYNEQYF. The DNA of the CDR3 is TGTGCCAGCAGCTTAGGAGATACCCCCTACAATGAGCAGTACTTC.

A few counts support this clonotype. The chain uses TRBV11-2 and TRBJ2-5; 7 bases are a match to TRBD1. The CDR3 length is 15 residues. Germline V gives CDR1 SGHAT, CDR2 FQNNGV. V trimming: 1 base; J trimming: 4 bases; junction bases outside the gene matches: 6. The chain's CDR3 is CASSLARGSGETQYF. CDR3 DNA: TGTGCCAGCAGCTTAGCCAGGGGGTCGGGAGAGACCCAGTACTTC.

Concerning this clonotype itself: A junction end diverges from the germline sequence, so it may reflect a read error. The CDR3 coding sequence is TGTGCCAGTAGCTTAGAGAGCAGGGTAAATGCAGATACGCAGTATTTT. Its protein product is CASSLESRVNADTQYF. The rearrangement uses TRBV7-2 and TRBJ2-3; maybe TRBD1 (5 bases). Looked up from germline, CDR1 is SGHTA and CDR2 is FQGNSA. The CDR3 runs to 16 residues. The full variable domain, in which reference TRBV7-2 and TRBJ2-3 provide the parts outside the CDR3, is GAGVSQSPSNKVTEKGKDVELRCDPISGHTALYWYRQSLGQGLEFLIYFQGNSAPDKSGLPSDRFSAERTGGSVSTLTIQRTQQEDSAVYLCASSLESRVNADTQYFGPGTRLTVL.

This clonotype was observed a few times. The chain carries TRBV4-1 and TRBJ2-7; D unclear. The length of the CDR3 is 15 residues. V lost 0 bases and J 3 bases, leaving 12 bases between the germline ends. Germline V gene lookup returns CDR1 MGHRA and CDR2 YSYEKL. This CDR3 reads CASSQDRKGYYEQYF. For the CDR3, the DNA is TGCGCCAGCAGCCAAGATCGGAAAGGTTACTACGAGCAGTACTTC.

This chain connects TRBV7-9 to TRBJ2-3; the D is unclear. Germline CDR1 reads SEHNR; CDR2 reads FQNEAQ (reference sequence). The germline V and J ends were trimmed by 1 base and 7 bases, with 9 bases remaining between them. This CDR3 comprises 13 residues. The CDR3 spells CASSLDTLNTQYF. CDR3 sequence (DNA): TGTGCCAGCAGCTTAGATACCCTAAATACGCAGTATTTT.

The chain recombines TRBV10-3 with TRBJ2-3; weak D call: TRBD2 (6 bases). CDR3 length equals 14 residues. The germline CDR1 and CDR2 sequences are ENHRY and SYGVKD. V was trimmed by 2 bases and J by 2 bases, leaving 8 bases between them. This CDR3 reads CAISEPGDTDTQYF. CDR3 in DNA: TGTGCCATCAGTGAGCCGGGAGACACAGATACGCAGTATTTT.